This T cell receptor (beta chain) stems from a study of blood T cell repertoires in COVID-19. Study-wide background: Samples representing acute and convalescent COVID-19 were sourced from the United States, Italy and Spain. Nucleic acid was either cDNA or gDNA, and it came from T cells, B-cell-depleted T cells, or PBMCs.

The V gene's germline CDR1 is MDHEN and CDR2 SYDVKM. With V trimmed by 3 bases and J by 0 bases, 1 base remained unmatched. The CDR3 totals 14 residues. Clones were sequenced by immunoSEQ multiplex PCR, and TCRdb holds only the in-frame ones, with some missing. The data hold about 59,000 clones, with 65% to 80% observed a single time. The gene calls are TRBV28 and TRBJ2-7; 8 bases line up with TRBD1. What was sequenced was peripheral blood. The TCR sequence derives from a man aged 55 to 70 with acute or convalescent COVID-19. CDR3 amino acids: CASSLDRVSYEQYF. The CDR3 DNA sequence: TGTGCCAGCAGTTTGGACAGGGTCTCCTACGAGCAGTACTTC.